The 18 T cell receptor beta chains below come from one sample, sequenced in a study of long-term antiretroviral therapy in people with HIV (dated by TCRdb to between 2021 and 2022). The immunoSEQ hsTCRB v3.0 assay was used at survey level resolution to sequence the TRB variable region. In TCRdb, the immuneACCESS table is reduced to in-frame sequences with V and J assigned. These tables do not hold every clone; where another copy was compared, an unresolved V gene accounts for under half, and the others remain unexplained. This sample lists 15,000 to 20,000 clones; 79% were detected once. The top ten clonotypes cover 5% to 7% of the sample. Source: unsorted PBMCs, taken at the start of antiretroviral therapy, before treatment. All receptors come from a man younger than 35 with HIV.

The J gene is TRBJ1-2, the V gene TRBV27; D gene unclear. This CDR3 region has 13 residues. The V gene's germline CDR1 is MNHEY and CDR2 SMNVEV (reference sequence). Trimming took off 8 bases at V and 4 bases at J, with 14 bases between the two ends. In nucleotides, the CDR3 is TGTGCCAGCGCCCTAGGGCAAGGCTATGGCTACACCTTC. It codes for CASALGQGYGYTF.

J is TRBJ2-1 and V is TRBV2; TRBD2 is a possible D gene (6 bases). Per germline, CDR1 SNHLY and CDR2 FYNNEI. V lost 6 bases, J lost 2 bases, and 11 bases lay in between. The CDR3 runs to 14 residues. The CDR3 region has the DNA TGTGCCAGCAGCCCGGGAGCACCCTACAATGAGCAGTTCTTC. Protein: CASSPGAPYNEQFF.

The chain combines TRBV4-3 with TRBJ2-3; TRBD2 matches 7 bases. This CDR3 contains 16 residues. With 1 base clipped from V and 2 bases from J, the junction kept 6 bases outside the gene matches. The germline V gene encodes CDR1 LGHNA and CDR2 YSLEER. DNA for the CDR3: TGCGCCAGCAGCCAAGGACTTGGGGGGGACACAGATACGCAGTATTTT. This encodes CASSQGLGGDTDTQYF.

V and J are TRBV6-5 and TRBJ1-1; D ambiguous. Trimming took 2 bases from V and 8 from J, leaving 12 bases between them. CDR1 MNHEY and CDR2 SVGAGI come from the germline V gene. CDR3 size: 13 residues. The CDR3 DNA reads TGTGCCAGCAGTTACATTGGCGACGCGGAAGCTTTCTTT. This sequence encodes CASSYIGDAEAFF.

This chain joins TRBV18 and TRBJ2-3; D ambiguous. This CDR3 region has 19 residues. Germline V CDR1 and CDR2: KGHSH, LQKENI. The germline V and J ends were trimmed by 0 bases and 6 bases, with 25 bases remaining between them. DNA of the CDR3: TGTGCCAGCTCACCACCGTCGAGGAAAGGGCTAGGGTTGAGGGATACGCAGTATTTT. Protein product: CASSPPSRKGLGLRDTQYF.

The CDR3 DNA reads TGCGCCAGCAGCTTGGGTGCTGCCTCTGGAAACACCATATATTTT. Translation: CASSLGAASGNTIYF. The chain links TRBV5-1 to TRBJ1-3; D gene ambiguous. The germline V gene encodes CDR1 SGHRS and CDR2 YFSETQ. V lost 0 bases to trimming and J lost 0 bases, with 7 bases between them. The CDR3 covers 15 residues.

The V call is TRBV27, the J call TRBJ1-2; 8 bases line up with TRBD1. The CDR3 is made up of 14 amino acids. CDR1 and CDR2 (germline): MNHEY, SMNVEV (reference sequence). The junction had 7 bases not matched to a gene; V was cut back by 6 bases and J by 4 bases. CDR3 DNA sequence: TGTGCCAGCAGCCCCTCGGGACAGGCCTATGGCTACACCTTC. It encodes CASSPSGQAYGYTF.

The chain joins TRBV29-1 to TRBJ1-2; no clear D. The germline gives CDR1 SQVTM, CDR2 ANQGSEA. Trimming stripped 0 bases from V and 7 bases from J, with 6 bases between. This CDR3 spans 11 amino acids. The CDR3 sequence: CSVEDQIGYTF. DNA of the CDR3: TGCAGCGTTGAAGATCAGATTGGCTACACCTTC.

The CDR3 DNA sequence: TGTGCCAGCAGCTTGGGACAGGTAAACACTGAAGCTTTCTTT. Translated, it gives CASSLGQVNTEAFF. The rearrangement uses TRBV7-2 and TRBJ1-1; TRBD1 matches 8 bases. Germline trimming cut 3 bases from V and 2 bases from J; bases unmatched to any gene: 2. CDR1 is SGHTA, CDR2 FQGNSA, per germline. The CDR3 consists of 14 residues.

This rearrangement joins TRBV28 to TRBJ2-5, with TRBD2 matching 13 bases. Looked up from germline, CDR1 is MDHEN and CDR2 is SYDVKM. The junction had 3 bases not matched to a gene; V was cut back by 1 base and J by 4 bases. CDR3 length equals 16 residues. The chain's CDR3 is CASSLFGLAGAETQYF. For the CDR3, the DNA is TGTGCCAGCAGTTTATTCGGACTAGCGGGAGCAGAGACCCAGTACTTC.

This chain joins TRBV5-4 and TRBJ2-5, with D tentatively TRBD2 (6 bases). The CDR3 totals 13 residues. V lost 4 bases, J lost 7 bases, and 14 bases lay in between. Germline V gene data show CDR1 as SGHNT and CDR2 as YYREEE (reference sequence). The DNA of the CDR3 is TGTGCCAGCAGCCTAACTAGCTTTGGGACCCAGTACTTC. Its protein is CASSLTSFGTQYF.

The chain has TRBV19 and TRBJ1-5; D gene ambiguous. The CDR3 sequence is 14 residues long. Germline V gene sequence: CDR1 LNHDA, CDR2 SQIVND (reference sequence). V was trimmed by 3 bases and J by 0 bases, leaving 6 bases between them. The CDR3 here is CASSMTGSNQPQHF. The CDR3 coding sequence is TGTGCCAGTAGTATGACGGGTAGCAATCAGCCCCAGCATTTT.

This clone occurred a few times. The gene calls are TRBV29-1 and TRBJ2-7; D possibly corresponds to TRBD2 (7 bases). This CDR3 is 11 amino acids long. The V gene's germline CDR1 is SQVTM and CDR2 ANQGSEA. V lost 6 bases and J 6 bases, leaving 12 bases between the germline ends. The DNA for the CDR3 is TGCAGCGTCCACGGGGGGCTCGAGCAGTACTTC. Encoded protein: CSVHGGLEQYF.

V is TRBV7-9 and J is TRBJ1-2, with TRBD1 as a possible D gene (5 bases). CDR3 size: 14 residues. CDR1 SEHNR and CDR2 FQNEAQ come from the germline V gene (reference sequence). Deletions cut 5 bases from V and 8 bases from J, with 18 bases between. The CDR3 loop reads CASSLQSGFDGYTF. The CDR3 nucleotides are TGTGCCAGCAGCCTTCAGTCAGGGTTCGACGGCTACACCTTC.

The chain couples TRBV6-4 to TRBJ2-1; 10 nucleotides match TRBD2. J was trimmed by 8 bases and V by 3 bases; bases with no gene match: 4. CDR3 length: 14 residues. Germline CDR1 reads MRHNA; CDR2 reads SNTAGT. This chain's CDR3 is CASSELAGRDEQFF. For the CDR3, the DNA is TGTGCCAGCAGTGAACTAGCGGGAAGGGATGAGCAGTTCTTC.

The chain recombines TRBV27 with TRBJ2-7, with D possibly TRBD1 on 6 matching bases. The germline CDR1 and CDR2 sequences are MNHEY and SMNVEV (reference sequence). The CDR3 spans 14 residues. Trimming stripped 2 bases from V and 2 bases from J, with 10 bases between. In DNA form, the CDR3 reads TGTGCCAGCAGTTTACAGGGGAGCGCCTACGAGCAGTACTTC. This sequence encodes CASSLQGSAYEQYF.

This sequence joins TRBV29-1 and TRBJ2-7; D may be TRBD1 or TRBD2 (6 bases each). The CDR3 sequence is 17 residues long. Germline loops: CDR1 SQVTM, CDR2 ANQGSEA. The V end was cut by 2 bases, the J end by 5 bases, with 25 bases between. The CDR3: CSVEYSGARGEDDEQYF. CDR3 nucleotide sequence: TGCAGCGTTGAATATTCGGGGGCCAGGGGTGAAGATGACGAGCAGTACTTC.

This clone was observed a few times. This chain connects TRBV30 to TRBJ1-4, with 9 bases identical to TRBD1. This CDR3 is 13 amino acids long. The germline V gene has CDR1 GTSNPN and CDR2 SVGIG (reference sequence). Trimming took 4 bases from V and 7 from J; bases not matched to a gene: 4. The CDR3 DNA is TGTGCCTGGAACACAGGGGGCGGTGAAAAACTGTTTTTT. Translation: CAWNTGGGEKLFF. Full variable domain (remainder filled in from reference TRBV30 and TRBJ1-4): SQTIHQWPATLVQPVGSPLSLECTVEGTSNPNLYWYRQAAGRGLQLLFYSVGIGQISSEVPQNLSASRPQDRQFILSSKKLLLSDSGFYLCAWNTGGGEKLFFGSGTQLSVL.